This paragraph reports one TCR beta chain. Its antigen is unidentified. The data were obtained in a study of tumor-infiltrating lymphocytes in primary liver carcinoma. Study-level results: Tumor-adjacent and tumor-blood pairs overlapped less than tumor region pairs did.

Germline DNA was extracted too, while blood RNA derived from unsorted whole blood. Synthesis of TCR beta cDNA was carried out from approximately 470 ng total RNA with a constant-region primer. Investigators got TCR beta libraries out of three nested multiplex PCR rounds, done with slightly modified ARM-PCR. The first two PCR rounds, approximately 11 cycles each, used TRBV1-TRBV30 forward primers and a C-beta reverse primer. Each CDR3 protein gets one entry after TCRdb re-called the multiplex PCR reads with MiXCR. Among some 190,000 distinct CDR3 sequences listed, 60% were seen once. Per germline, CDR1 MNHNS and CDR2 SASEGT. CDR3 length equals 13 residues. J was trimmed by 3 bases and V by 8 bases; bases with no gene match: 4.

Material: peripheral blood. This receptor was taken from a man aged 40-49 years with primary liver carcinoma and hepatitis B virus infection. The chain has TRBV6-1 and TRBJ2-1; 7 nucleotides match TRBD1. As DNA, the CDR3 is TGTGCCAGCCGGGACAGACTCTACAATGAGCAGTTCTTC. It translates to CASRDRLYNEQFF.